The clone carrying this TCR beta chain was seen many times. TCRdb fed the reads into MiXCR, producing one record per CDR3 protein. The sample contains under 350,000 distinct CDR3 sequences, about 8.8% of which appear only once. This sample stems from a study of T cell repertoires in cytomegalovirus infection. Across the study: Shared public TCR beta signatures pointed to both CMV infection and a matching HLA type.

Looked up from germline, CDR1 is SNHLY and CDR2 is FYNNEI. Trimming cost V 7 bases and J 1 base; bases outside gene matches: 9. This CDR3 has 15 amino acids. This receptor was identified in a human donor in good health (CMV status not recorded). Some clones in this sample may be carry-over from other donors' samples. Material: PBMCs. The chain links TRBV2 to TRBJ1-1; 7 nucleotides match TRBD1. This CDR3 is CASIRTGGPNTEAFF. DNA of the CDR3: TGTGCCAGCATCCGGACAGGCGGACCGAACACTGAAGCTTTCTTT. Complete variable domain (other parts from reference TRBV2 and TRBJ1-1): EPEVTQTPSHQVTQMGQEVILRCVPISNHLYFYWYRQILGQKVEFLVSFYNNEISEKSEIFDDQFSVERPDGSNFTLKIRSTKLEDSAMYFCASIRTGGPNTEAFFGQGTRLTVV.